The T cell receptor beta chain described here comes from a study of blood T cell repertoires in COVID-19. As for the study in general: Either two negative PCRs, clearance, or symptom resolution qualified Cohort 3 donors as recovered.

Libraries were prepared by immunoSEQ multiplex PCR; TCRdb keeps only in-frame clonotypes and omits some of them. This table has roughly 200,000 clones, roughly nine tenths appearing once. Cohort assignment relied on participant-reported clinical history. Germline V gene sequence: CDR1 SQVTM, CDR2 ANQGSEA. CDR3 size: 11 residues. The J segment lost 11 bases and the V segment lost 7 bases, leaving 10 bases of the junction unmatched. The clonotype comes from a woman between 50 and 59 years old in a cohort exposed to, infected with or recovered from COVID-19 (not recorded which). This chain joins TRBV29-1 and TRBJ1-1, with 7 bases that match TRBD1. The source material was PBMCs or T cells enriched from blood (not recorded which). The CDR3 DNA reads TGCAGCGCATCACAGGGGTTTACGGCTTTCTTT. Protein: CSASQGFTAFF. The whole variable domain, remainder taken from reference TRBV29-1 and TRBJ1-1, is SAVISQKPSRDICQRGTSLTIQCQVDSQVTMMFWYRQQPGQSLTLIATANQGSEATYESGFVIDKFPISRPNLTFSTLTVSNMSPEDSSIYLCSASQGFTAFFGQGTRLTVV.